These 21 T cell receptor beta chains were sequenced from one sample in a study of CD8 T cells in Susac syndrome (dated by TCRdb to the late 2010s). Receptor libraries were prepared by the immunoSEQ multiplex PCR assay. RNA was extracted using the RNeasy kit, and about 0.45 to 1 microgram was reverse transcribed with random hexamers. Starting from the raw public reads, TCRdb applied fastp trimming at Q25, assembled clones with MiXCR and retained in-frame beta chains. Every distinct CDR3 protein forms one entry, paired with its most common genes and DNA. This sample gives roughly 190,000 distinct CDR3 sequences in total; about 95% of them show up just once. The ten largest account for about 0.15% of the sample. The sequenced material came from CD8+ T cells from PBMCs. The source of these receptors is a human donor with Susac syndrome.

The chain recombines TRBV5-1 with TRBJ2-3, with D perhaps being TRBD1 or TRBD2 (5 bases each). CDR3 size: 16 residues. CDR1 is SGHRS, CDR2 YFSETQ, per germline. V was trimmed by 4 bases and J by 4 bases, leaving 19 bases between them. The CDR3 reads CASSPSGTPGADTQYF. CDR3 DNA sequence: TGCGCCAGCAGCCCCTCCGGGACCCCTGGTGCAGATACGCAGTATTTT.

This rearrangement joins TRBV12-5 to TRBJ1-2; 8 bases fit TRBD1. J was trimmed by 7 bases and V by 1 base; bases with no gene match: 5. CDR1 LGHNT and CDR2 FRNRAP come from the germline V gene. CDR3 length equals 14 residues. CDR3 protein: CASGLDRGYSGYTF. The CDR3, as DNA: TGTGCTAGTGGTTTGGACAGGGGGTACTCTGGCTACACCTTC. Using reference TRBV12-5 and TRBJ1-2 for the parts outside the CDR3, the full variable domain is DARVTQTPRHKVTEMGQEVTMRCQPILGHNTVFWYRQTMMQGLELLAYFRNRAPLDDSGMPKDRFSAEMPDATLATLKIQPSEPRDSAVYFCASGLDRGYSGYTFGSGTRLTVV.

This chain connects TRBV20-1 to TRBJ2-7, with 7 bases lining up with TRBD1. Unmatched junction bases numbered 5, after V lost 4 bases and J lost 2 bases. The germline V gene encodes CDR1 DFQATT and CDR2 SNEGSKA (reference sequence). The length of the CDR3 is 13 residues. CDR3 coding DNA: TGCAGTGCTAATCCGGGACAGACCTACGAGCAGTACTTC. The encoded protein is CSANPGQTYEQYF.

The chain uses TRBV2 and TRBJ2-1, with TRBD2 identical over 11 bases. The junction had 4 bases not matched to a gene; V was cut back by 2 bases and J by 7 bases. The germline V gene encodes CDR1 SNHLY and CDR2 FYNNEI. There are 15 residues in the CDR3. The CDR3 coding sequence is TGTGCCAGCAGTGAAAAGTCTAGCGGGAGGAATGAGCAGTTCTTC. This translates into CASSEKSSGRNEQFF.

The chain uses TRBV20-1 and TRBJ2-3, with a tentative D call TRBD2 (5 bases). The germline V and J ends were trimmed by 4 bases and 3 bases, with 26 bases remaining between them. Germline V gives CDR1 DFQATT, CDR2 SNEGSKA (reference sequence). The CDR3 length is 18 residues. CDR3 DNA sequence: TGCAGTGCTAAACGTAAAGCGGTAACCGGTGGTCTTACAGATACGCAGTATTTT. Residues: CSAKRKAVTGGLTDTQYF.

This chain uses TRBV6-5 with TRBJ2-5; D ambiguous. CDR3 length: 14 amino acids. Germline-derived CDR1 and CDR2 are MNHEY and SVGAGI. The germline V and J ends were trimmed by 3 bases and 2 bases, with 10 bases remaining between them. DNA of the CDR3: TGTGCCAGCAGTTATGTCTCGGGTCAAGAGACCCAGTACTTC. It specifies CASSYVSGQETQYF.

This chain connects TRBV11-2 to TRBJ1-1; D unclear. CDR1 is SGHAT and CDR2 is FQNNGV in the germline V gene. Trimming shortened V by 4 bases and J by 4 bases, and 16 bases separated the two germline ends. CDR3 length equals 15 residues. The CDR3 loop reads CASSSGWRRTTEAFF. The CDR3 DNA follows: TGTGCCAGCAGCTCGGGGTGGAGGAGGACCACTGAAGCTTTCTTT.

The chain is built from TRBV28 and TRBJ2-3, with D possibly being TRBD1 (5 bases). This CDR3 region has 15 residues. CDR1 and CDR2 (germline): MDHEN, SYDVKM. The V and J ends lost 6 bases and 0 bases respectively, with 13 bases between them. CDR3 residues: CASSPIRASTDTQYF. The CDR3 DNA reads TGTGCCAGCAGCCCTATCAGGGCTAGCACAGATACGCAGTATTTT.

The DNA of the CDR3 is TGCGCCAGCAGCATCAGCGTAAGCAACACTGAAGCTTTCTTT. This gives the protein CASSISVSNTEAFF. V and J are TRBV5-1 and TRBJ1-1; D remains unclear. Trimming left V 4 bases short and J 2 bases short, with 12 bases between. From germline, CDR1 is SGHRS and CDR2 YFSETQ. The CDR3 is 14 amino acids.

The V and J genes are TRBV2 and TRBJ1-2; 7 positions match TRBD1. CDR3 length: 13 residues. J was trimmed by 4 bases and V by 6 bases; bases with no gene match: 5. From germline, CDR1 is SNHLY and CDR2 FYNNEI. The CDR3 DNA reads as TGTGCCAGCAGGGCGACAGGGCCCTATGGCTACACCTTC. It codes for CASRATGPYGYTF.

The genes are TRBV5-1 and TRBJ1-5; TRBD1 matches 8 bases. V shed 3 bases and J 4 bases; nucleotides not matched to a gene: 3. The CDR3 totals 14 residues. Germline V gives CDR1 SGHRS, CDR2 YFSETQ. The CDR3 sequence is CASSYGQGNQPQHF. The DNA of the CDR3 is TGCGCCAGCAGCTACGGACAGGGTAATCAGCCCCAGCATTTT.

The chain carries TRBV14 and TRBJ2-6, with TRBD1 matching 10 bases. CDR1 is SGHDN, CDR2 FVKESK, per germline. This CDR3 contains 16 residues. V trimming: 8 bases; J trimming: 0 bases; junction bases outside the gene matches: 4. CDR3 in DNA: TGTGCCAGCGGACAGGGGGATTCCTCTGGGGCCAACGTCCTGACTTTC. Residues: CASGQGDSSGANVLTF.

The rearrangement joins TRBV27 to TRBJ2-7; D is unclear. The CDR3 is 11 amino acids. V was clipped by 5 bases and J by 5 bases, with 7 bases between them. Germline V gene lookup returns CDR1 MNHEY and CDR2 SMNVEV (reference sequence). CDR3 region: CASSPPHEQYF. CDR3 DNA sequence: TGTGCCAGCAGTCCGCCCCACGAGCAGTACTTC.

The V call is TRBV2, the J call TRBJ1-5; weak D call: TRBD1 (6 bases). Germline V gene lookup returns CDR1 SNHLY and CDR2 FYNNEI. V lost 3 bases and J 4 bases, leaving 13 bases between the germline ends. The CDR3 contains 15 residues. The CDR3 spells CASSDHRVSNQPQHF. The CDR3 nucleotides are TGTGCCAGCAGTGATCACAGGGTATCAAATCAGCCCCAGCATTTT.

V usage is TRBV12-3 or TRBV12-4 and J usage is TRBJ1-3; D ambiguous. The CDR3 consists of 12 residues. Trimming stripped 7 bases from V and 8 bases from J, with 12 bases between. In DNA, the CDR3 is TGTGCCAGCATCGCGGATGGGCACACCATATATTTT. This gives the protein CASIADGHTIYF.

This clonotype has a handful of counts. The chain recombines TRBV9 with TRBJ1-6; no clear D. The V gene's germline CDR1 is SGDLS and CDR2 YYNGEE. The CDR3 length is 16 residues. V was shortened by 0 bases and J by 0 bases, with 7 bases between the two germline ends. As DNA, the CDR3 is TGTGCCAGCAGCGTAGAGGGTGACTCCTATAATTCACCCCTCCACTTT. Encoded protein: CASSVEGDSYNSPLHF.

As DNA, the CDR3 is TGTGCCAGCAGCGGACAGGGGTCGGTCACTGAAGCTTTCTTT. It is translated as CASSGQGSVTEAFF. The rearrangement links TRBV9 to TRBJ1-1, with 8 bases that match TRBD1. Looked up from germline, CDR1 is SGDLS and CDR2 is YYNGEE. J lost 4 bases, V lost 3 bases, and 5 bases had no gene match. The CDR3 consists of 14 residues.

The chain uses TRBV20-1 and TRBJ1-1, with D possibly matching TRBD1 (5 bases). V lost 4 bases and J lost 1, with 10 bases in between. The V gene's germline CDR1 is DFQATT and CDR2 SNEGSKA (reference sequence). The CDR3 contains 13 residues. The CDR3 DNA sequence: TGCAGTGCTAACAACGACAGGAACACTGAAGCTTTCTTT. This encodes CSANNDRNTEAFF.

This chain uses TRBV4-1 with TRBJ2-3; TRBD2 agrees at 10 bases. V was pared by 0 bases and J by 2 bases, with 5 bases of the junction left unmatched. CDR3 size: 17 residues. CDR1 and CDR2 from the germline V gene are MGHRA and YSYEKL. CDR3 amino acids: CASSQDVAGGVTDTQYF. CDR3 in DNA: TGCGCCAGCAGCCAAGATGTAGCGGGAGGTGTCACAGATACGCAGTATTTT.

This clonotype came up once. V and J are TRBV20-1 and TRBJ2-1; 16 positions match TRBD2. The CDR3 is 17 amino acids. Losses at the gene ends were 6 bases for V and 8 bases for J; bases not matched to a gene: 13. CDR1 is DFQATT and CDR2 is SNEGSKA in the germline V gene (reference sequence). The CDR3 region has the DNA TGCAGTGCCACTTCCGGGACTAGCGGGGGGGCCGTCGATGAGCAGTTCTTC. Its translation: CSATSGTSGGAVDEQFF.

The gene calls are TRBV20-1 and TRBJ1-4; D not certain. Trimming stripped 7 bases from V and 7 bases from J, with 16 bases between. The CDR3 has 13 residues. CDR1 DFQATT and CDR2 SNEGSKA come from the germline V gene (reference sequence). Here the CDR3 reads CSVPDLPGEKLFF. The CDR3 coding sequence is TGCAGTGTTCCGGACCTACCGGGTGAAAAACTGTTTTTT.